Following are 15 T cell receptor beta chains from one sample sequenced in a study of beta chain features in type 1 diabetes. Sequencing targeted expressed TCRB transcripts, as all isolated RNA had been reverse transcribed. Data came from immunoSEQ multiplex PCR; TCRdb stores just in-frame clones and leaves some out. The table lists hundreds of thousands of clones, approximately 28% of them singletons, with 0.065% in the top ten. Sequencing was performed on naive CD4+ T cells from blood. These TCRs come from a man aged 18-30 years in good health.

This clone has just a few counts. The chain recombines TRBV25-1 with TRBJ2-5; D not resolved. V was trimmed by 5 bases and J by 3 bases, leaving 7 bases between them. The CDR3 consists of 12 residues. In germline, CDR1 is MGHDK, CDR2 SYGVNS. Written as DNA, the CDR3 is TGTGCCAGCAGTACCACGGAAGAGACCCAGTACTTC. It specifies CASSTTEETQYF.

The chain couples TRBV11-2 to TRBJ2-2; 9 nucleotides agree with TRBD2. The trim removed 1 base at V and 6 bases at J, leaving 6 bases unmatched. Germline values: CDR1 SGHAT, CDR2 FQNNGV. CDR3 length: 16 amino acids. CDR3 sequence (DNA): TGTGCCAGCAGCTTAGCGACTAGCGGTATCCCCGGGGAGCTGTTTTTT. This translates into CASSLATSGIPGELFF.

This chain connects TRBV13 to TRBJ2-3; 9 bases match TRBD1. Germline assignment: CDR1 PRHDT and CDR2 FYEKMQ (reference sequence). This CDR3 is built from 15 residues. Trimming at V came to 4 bases and at J to 4 bases, leaving 6 bases not matched to a gene. CDR3 bases: TGTGCCAGCAGCTCGGGACAGGGATCAGCAGATACGCAGTATTTT. It yields the protein CASSSGQGSADTQYF.

The CDR3 is CSATGGFGYTF. In nucleotides, the CDR3 is TGCAGTGCTACAGGGGGATTTGGCTACACCTTC. The chain carries TRBV20-1 and TRBJ1-2, with 7 bases that match TRBD1. Germline lookup yields CDR1 DFQATT and CDR2 SNEGSKA (reference sequence). V lost 4 bases, J lost 7 bases, and 3 bases stayed unmatched. The length of the CDR3 is 11 residues.

The chain employs TRBV2 and TRBJ2-1; 8 bases align to TRBD1. The V and J ends lost 7 bases and 7 bases, in that order; junction bases with no gene match: 9. The CDR3 consists of 14 residues. Germline lookup yields CDR1 SNHLY and CDR2 FYNNEI. For the CDR3, the DNA is TGTGCCAGCACTATCCGGACAGGGTATAATGAGCAGTTCTTC. Translating gives CASTIRTGYNEQFF.

V gene TRBV28 combines with J gene TRBJ2-1; TRBD1 or TRBD2 may be the D gene (5 bases each). CDR1 is MDHEN, CDR2 SYDVKM, per germline. V lost 2 bases to trimming and J lost 2 bases, with 10 bases between them. There are 15 residues in the CDR3. As DNA, the CDR3 is TGTGCCAGCAGTTTACGGGACGTAGCCTACAATGAGCAGTTCTTC. Protein sequence: CASSLRDVAYNEQFF.

This clone was detected only a few times. J is TRBJ2-3 and V is TRBV9; 12 bases fit TRBD2. Germline CDR1 and CDR2: SGDLS and YYNGEE. This CDR3 spans 17 amino acids. V lost 3 bases to trimming and J lost 3 bases; unmatched junction nucleotides: 8. Here the CDR3 DNA reads TGTGCCAGCAGCGGGGCGACTAGCGGGAGTGGTACAGATACGCAGTATTTT. This translates into CASSGATSGSGTDTQYF.

This clone was picked up a small number of times. As DNA, the CDR3 is TGTGCCTGGAGTCCTACAGGGTTTCCCAACTCTGGGGCCAACGTCCTGACTTTC. Amino acid sequence: CAWSPTGFPNSGANVLTF. J is TRBJ2-6 and V is TRBV30, with a tentative D call TRBD1 (6 bases). The length of the CDR3 is 18 residues. Germline V CDR1 and CDR2: GTSNPN, SVGIG (reference sequence). V was shortened by 2 bases and J by 0 bases, with 17 bases between the two germline ends. Filled out from reference TRBV30 and TRBJ2-6, the complete variable domain reads SQTIHQWPATLVQPVGSPLSLECTVEGTSNPNLYWYRQAAGRGLQLLFYSVGIGQISSEVPQNLSASRPQDRQFILSSKKLLLSDSGFYLCAWSPTGFPNSGANVLTFGAGSRLTVL.

J is TRBJ2-3 and V is TRBV29-1, with TRBD2 identical over 7 bases. Trimming removed 1 base from V and 0 bases from J; junction bases left unmatched: 4. Germline CDR1 SQVTM, CDR2 ANQGSEA. The CDR3 is made up of 15 amino acids. CDR3 sequence (DNA): TGCAGCGTTGAAGGAAGCGGGACTAGCACAGATACGCAGTATTTT. Protein sequence: CSVEGSGTSTDTQYF.

The CDR3 loop reads CATQTETSTDTQYF. The CDR3 bases are TGTGCCACCCAAACAGAGACGTCCACAGATACGCAGTATTTT. This chain uses TRBV7-2 with TRBJ2-3; D not resolved. The CDR3 has 14 residues. The ends were cut back, 10 bases at V and 2 bases at J, with 16 bases in the middle. Per the germline V gene, CDR1 is SGHTA and CDR2 is FQGNSA.

This clone occurred a few times. The chain is built from TRBV9 and TRBJ2-1; D unclear. Germline assignment: CDR1 SGDLS and CDR2 YYNGEE. Trimming pared 4 bases from V and 1 base from J, leaving 9 bases between. This CDR3 region has 14 residues. The CDR3 coding sequence is TGTGCCAGCAGCCCCTCGTGGTCCTACAATGAGCAGTTCTTC. It codes for CASSPSWSYNEQFF.

In this sample, this clone turned up a few times. The chain is built from TRBV19 and TRBJ2-7, with D unclear. Trimming removed 10 bases from V and 4 bases from J, with 11 bases in between. There are 11 residues in the CDR3. In germline, CDR1 is LNHDA, CDR2 SQIVND (reference sequence). The CDR3 nucleotides read TGTGCCACCCGCGAAGGGTACGAGCAGTACTTC. This encodes CATREGYEQYF.

The rearrangement links TRBV14 to TRBJ2-5; TRBD2 is a possible D gene (5 bases). With 0 bases removed from V and 1 base from J, the gap between germline ends came to 9 bases. Germline lookup yields CDR1 SGHDN and CDR2 FVKESK. The CDR3 runs 15 residues. Here the CDR3 DNA reads TGTGCCAGCAGCCAAGATCGGAGGTTCCAAGAGACCCAGTACTTC. This gives the protein CASSQDRRFQETQYF.

This clone was detected only a few times. The chain has TRBV29-1 and TRBJ2-1; D unresolved. Germline V lookup: CDR1 SQVTM, CDR2 ANQGSEA. There are 13 residues in the CDR3. V lost 7 bases to trimming and J lost 2 bases, with 12 bases between them. CDR3 loop: CSAEYGTYNEQFF. In DNA, the CDR3 is TGCAGCGCAGAATATGGGACCTACAATGAGCAGTTCTTC.

The chain joins TRBV28 to TRBJ2-7, with 9 bases that match TRBD2. The CDR3 runs to 15 residues. The junction had 8 bases not matched to a gene; V was cut back by 1 base and J by 7 bases. Germline values: CDR1 MDHEN, CDR2 SYDVKM. In DNA form, the CDR3 reads TGTGCCAGCAGTTTATCGCTAGCGGGAAAGTTAGAGCAGTACTTC. It encodes CASSLSLAGKLEQYF.